The rows below give T cell receptor beta chains drawn from one sample of a study of blood T cell repertoires in COVID-19. Assay: immunoSEQ multiplex PCR; the TCRdb copy retains only in-frame clones and omits some. The sample lists approximately 210,000 clones; around 80% were seen once. Sequencing used peripheral blood. The receptors stem from a woman between 35 and 50 years old with acute or convalescent COVID-19. The CDR3 runs from the conserved cysteine through the conserved F or W. Fields, in order: clone size, J gene, D gene, V gene, CDR3 protein, CDR3 DNA. A D gene is named only where the DNA matches it firmly. Not all rows give a size; the values are once, few, many and, for expanded clones, a class.

.	TRBJ1-5	TRBD1	TRBV19	CASSILDRDQPQHF	TGTGCCAGTAGTATACTGGACAGGGATCAGCCCCAGCATTTT
.	TRBJ2-5	.	TRBV29-1	CSVKMANGETQYF	TGCAGCGTTAAAATGGCCAATGGTGAGACCCAGTACTTC
.	TRBJ2-1	TRBD2	TRBV29-1	CSVGTSGYNEQFF	TGCAGCGTTGGGACTAGCGGCTACAATGAGCAGTTCTTC
.	TRBJ2-7	TRBD1	TRBV7-2	CASSRDSGYEQYF	TGTGCCAGCAGCCGGGACAGTGGGTACGAGCAGTACTTC
.	TRBJ1-2	.	TRBV19	CATLGVDGYTF	TGTGCCACCCTAGGGGTAGATGGCTACACCTTC
.	TRBJ1-1	TRBD1	TRBV19	CASSRQTGGLTEAFF	TGTGCCAGTAGTCGACAGACAGGGGGACTCACTGAAGCTTTCTTT
.	TRBJ1-6	.	TRBV9	CASSVGLMSSYNSPLHF	TGTGCCAGCAGCGTGGGACTCATGAGCTCCTATAATTCACCCCTCCACTTT
.	TRBJ2-4	TRBD2	TRBV9	CASSVDPGGLIKNIQYF	TGTGCCAGCAGCGTAGATCCCGGGGGGTTAATCAAAAACATTCAGTACTTC
few	TRBJ1-4	TRBD1	TRBV2	CASSEAGGLDEKLFF	TGTGCCAGCAGTGAAGCAGGGGGCCTGGATGAAAAACTGTTTTTT
.	TRBJ2-7	.	TRBV12-3/TRBV12-4	CASSPGLPREQYF	TGTGCCAGCAGTCCGGGACTTCCCCGCGAGCAGTACTTC
.	TRBJ1-5	TRBD1	TRBV10-3	CAISEGQVYSNQPQHF	TGTGCCATCAGTGAGGGACAGGTTTATAGCAATCAGCCCCAGCATTTT
once	TRBJ2-1	TRBD1	TRBV5-1	CASSSGTGSSYNEQFF	TGCGCCAGCAGCTCCGGGACAGGGAGCTCCTACAATGAGCAGTTCTTC
.	TRBJ2-1	TRBD2	TRBV2	CASRKLAGGLNEQFF	TGTGCCAGCAGAAAGCTAGCGGGTGGACTCAATGAGCAGTTCTTC
.	TRBJ2-1	TRBD2	TRBV27	CASSLFGRESSYNEQFF	TGTGCCAGCAGTTTGTTTGGGCGGGAGAGCTCCTACAATGAGCAGTTCTTC
few	TRBJ1-2	TRBD1	TRBV7-8	CASSLEWMDRGSGYTF	TGTGCCAGCAGCTTAGAATGGATGGACAGGGGCAGTGGCTACACCTTC
few	TRBJ2-7	.	TRBV27	CASRGLSYEQYF	TGTGCCAGCAGGGGGCTCTCCTACGAGCAGTACTTC
.	TRBJ2-3	.	TRBV29-1	CSVGTVRSTDTQYF	TGCAGCGTTGGGACAGTACGGAGCACAGATACGCAGTATTTT
.	TRBJ2-1	.	TRBV5-6	CASSLLSYHEQFF	TGTGCCAGCAGCTTGCTTTCCTACCATGAGCAGTTCTTC
.	TRBJ2-1	TRBD2	TRBV19	CASSASPSGIYNEQFF	TGTGCCAGTAGTGCCTCCCCTAGCGGGATTTACAATGAGCAGTTCTTC
.	TRBJ2-1	TRBD2	TRBV5-5	CASSLLHLAGGPLNEQFF	TGTGCCAGCAGCTTGCTGCATCTAGCGGGGGGGCCGCTGAATGAGCAGTTCTTC
few	TRBJ2-7	TRBD1	TRBV19	CASSPRTGVYEQYF	TGTGCCAGTAGTCCTCGGACAGGAGTCTACGAGCAGTACTTC
.	TRBJ2-7	.	TRBV12-3/TRBV12-4	CASSSLYEQYF	TGTGCCAGCAGTTCCCTATACGAGCAGTACTTC
.	TRBJ2-1	.	TRBV6-6	CASSYSSTGGSNEQFF	TGTGCCAGCAGTTACTCGTCCACGGGGGGCAGCAATGAGCAGTTCTTC
.	TRBJ2-7	TRBD1	TRBV15	CATSRDRGGGYEQYF	TGTGCCACCAGCAGAGATCGAGGGGGCGGCTACGAGCAGTACTTC
.	TRBJ2-2	.	TRBV7-9	CASSGMGAPLTGELFF	TGTGCCAGCAGCGGGATGGGGGCGCCGTTGACCGGGGAGCTGTTTTTT
.	TRBJ1-2	.	TRBV7-3	CASSLIGGDSGYGYTF	TGTGCCAGCAGCTTAATCGGGGGAGATTCTGGGTATGGCTACACCTTC
.	TRBJ1-5	TRBD1	TRBV7-2	CASSLAQGGYQPQHF	TGTGCCAGCAGCTTAGCGCAAGGGGGCTATCAGCCCCAGCATTTT
.	TRBJ1-1	.	TRBV6-6	CATGRASEAFF	TGTGCCACAGGGCGCGCATCTGAAGCTTTCTTT
.	TRBJ2-2	TRBD2	TRBV6-5	CASSYWTSGDTGELFF	TGTGCCAGCAGTTACTGGACTAGCGGGGACACCGGGGAGCTGTTTTTT
.	TRBJ1-5	.	TRBV11-2	CASSPTGQSSNQPQHF	TGTGCCAGCAGCCCCACGGGACAAAGTAGCAATCAGCCCCAGCATTTT
.	TRBJ1-1	.	TRBV7-2	CASSPAGLWTEAFF	TGTGCCAGCAGCCCAGCGGGATTGTGGACTGAAGCTTTCTTT
.	TRBJ1-2	TRBD1	TRBV14	CASSQGQALIANYGYTF	TGTGCCAGCAGCCAGGGACAGGCGTTAATAGCTAACTATGGCTACACCTTC
.	TRBJ1-2	.	TRBV29-1	CSSDGGNYGYTF	TGCAGCTCGGACGGGGGTAACTATGGCTACACCTTC
.	TRBJ2-7	.	TRBV2	CASSQVIYYEQYF	TGTGCCAGCAGTCAGGTGATATACTACGAGCAGTACTTC